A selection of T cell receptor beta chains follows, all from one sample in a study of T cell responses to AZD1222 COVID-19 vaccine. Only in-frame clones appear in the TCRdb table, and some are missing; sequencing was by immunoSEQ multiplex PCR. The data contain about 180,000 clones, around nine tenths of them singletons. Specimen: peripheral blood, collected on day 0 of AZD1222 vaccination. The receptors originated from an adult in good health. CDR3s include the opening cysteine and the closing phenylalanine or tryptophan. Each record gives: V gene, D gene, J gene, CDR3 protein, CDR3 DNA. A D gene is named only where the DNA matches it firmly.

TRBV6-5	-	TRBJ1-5	CASMPQVNQPQHF	TGTGCCAGCATGCCACAGGTTAATCAGCCCCAGCATTTT
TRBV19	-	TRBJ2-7	CASSEGFGLIGHEQYF	TGTGCCAGTAGTGAGGGGTTCGGTCTAATCGGACACGAGCAGTACTTC
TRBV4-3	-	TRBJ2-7	CASSQERGAYEQYF	TGCGCCAGCAGCCAAGAACGGGGAGCCTACGAGCAGTACTTC
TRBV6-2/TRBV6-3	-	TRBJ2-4	CASSSPGFGKNIQYF	TGTGCCAGCAGTTCCCCAGGGTTTGGCAAAAACATTCAGTACTTC
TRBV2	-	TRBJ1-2	CASSPQQGYGYTF	TGTGCCAGCAGTCCCCAACAGGGCTATGGCTACACCTTC
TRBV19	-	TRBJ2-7	CASSNHARKSGEQYF	TGTGCCAGTAGTAACCACGCGAGGAAGAGCGGCGAGCAGTACTTC
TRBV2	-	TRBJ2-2	CASSPHTGELFF	TGTGCCAGCAGCCCCCACACCGGGGAGCTGTTTTTT
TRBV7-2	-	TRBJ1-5	CASSLEGLWNQPQHF	TGTGCCAGCAGCTTAGAAGGGCTTTGGAATCAGCCCCAGCATTTT
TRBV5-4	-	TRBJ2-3	CASRLTTYRTDTQYF	TGTGCCAGCAGACTGACCACGTACCGCACAGATACGCAGTATTTT
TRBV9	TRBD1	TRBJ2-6	CASSRTGNGANVLTF	TGTGCCAGCAGCCGGACAGGGAATGGGGCCAACGTCCTGACTTTC
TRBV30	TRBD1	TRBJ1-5	CAWSLSSLISGTDNQPQHF	TGTGCCTGGAGCCTCTCTTCCCTCATCTCCGGGACAGACAATCAGCCCCAGCATTTT
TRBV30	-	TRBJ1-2	CAWTAGGRHGYTF	TGTGCCTGGACGGCGGGGGGACGCCATGGCTACACCTTC
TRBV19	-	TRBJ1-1	CASSRPVGTEAFF	TGTGCCAGTAGTCGCCCGGTGGGCACTGAAGCTTTCTTT
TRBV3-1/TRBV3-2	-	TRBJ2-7	CASSQDYSPPEYF	TGTGCCAGCAGCCAAGATTACAGTCCGCCTGAGTACTTC
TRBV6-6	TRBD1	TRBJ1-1	CASSYSGTGGGTEAFF	TGTGCCAGCAGTTACTCGGGGACAGGGGGTGGGACTGAAGCTTTCTTT
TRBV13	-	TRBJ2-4	CASSYRDIQYF	TGTGCCAGCAGCTATAGGGACATTCAGTACTTC
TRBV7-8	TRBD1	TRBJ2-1	CASSPGTGGLNKYNEQFF	TGTGCCAGCAGCCCCGGGACAGGGGGCCTTAATAAATACAATGAGCAGTTCTTC
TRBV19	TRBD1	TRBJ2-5	CASSIIGTGRRETQYF	TGTGCCAGTAGTATTATAGGGACAGGTCGGCGAGAGACCCAGTACTTC
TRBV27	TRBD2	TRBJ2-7	CASTPGGGLREQYF	TGTGCCAGCACCCCCGGGGGGGGGCTCAGGGAGCAGTACTTC
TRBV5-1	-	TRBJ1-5	CASSLGPGQPQHF	TGCGCCAGCAGCTTGGGGCCGGGACAGCCCCAGCATTTT
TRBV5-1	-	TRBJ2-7	CASSPRTGNYEQYF	TGCGCCAGCAGCCCGAGGACGGGAAACTACGAGCAGTACTTC
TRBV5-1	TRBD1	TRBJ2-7	CASSLGLGQGSYEQYF	TGCGCCAGCAGCTTGGGACTAGGACAGGGCTCCTACGAGCAGTACTTC
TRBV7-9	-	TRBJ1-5	CASSRRNQPQHF	TGTGCCAGCAGCCGTCGAAATCAGCCCCAGCATTTT
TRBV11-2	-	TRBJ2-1	CASSLDLNEQFF	TGTGCCAGCAGCTTAGATCTGAATGAGCAGTTCTTC
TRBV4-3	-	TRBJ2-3	CASSQNGRSSTDTQYF	TGCGCCAGCAGCCAGAATGGGCGGAGTAGCACAGATACGCAGTATTTT
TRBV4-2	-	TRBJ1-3	CASSQGPLLSSGNTIYF	TGTGCCAGCAGCCAAGGGCCTCTTCTCAGCTCTGGAAACACCATATATTTT
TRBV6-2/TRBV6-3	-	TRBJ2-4	CASSYSNWGGAENIQYF	TGTGCCAGCAGTTACTCGAATTGGGGCGGCGCTGAAAACATTCAGTACTTC